This T cell receptor beta chain was found in a study of human T cells and chemical hapten exposure. Of note for this clonotype: Its specificity is not known.

Germline assignment: CDR1 MDHEN and CDR2 SYDVKM. This CDR3 region has 13 residues. The ends were cut back, 4 bases at V and 5 bases at J, with 8 bases in the middle. Individual cDNA molecules (in the library) carried attached unique molecular identifiers. TCRdb called the RACE reads again in MiXCR, with one record for every CDR3 protein. The sample gives more than 150,000 distinct CDR3 sequences, 25% to 30% of which show up once; nearly 3% is in the top ten. Findings of the study overall: Expanded TCRs grouped into significantly more large CDR3 similarity clusters than controls produced. Among TCRs, those above 1 in 1000 frequency were unaffected by DPC sensitization.

The sample's time point: pre-sensitization, week 0. Treatment noted: therapeutic diphenylcyclopropenone sensitization with weekly scalp DPC. Staff drew blood before applying each patch test. This receptor was obtained from a woman aged 25 to 39 with alopecia areata. Some clones in this sample may be carry-over from other donors' samples. Sequenced material: whole blood, taken in connection with sensitization to the hapten diphenylcyclopropenone (DPC). The J gene is TRBJ2-2, the V gene TRBV28; unclear D gene. As DNA, the CDR3 is TGTGCCAGCAGTTCCCCCATAACCGGGGAGCTGTTTTTT. Protein product: CASSSPITGELFF.